The 31 T cell receptor beta chains below come from one sample, sequenced in a study of cytotoxic CD8 clonotypes in ibrutinib-treated CLL. Using immunoSEQ multiplex PCR, the repertoire was profiled, and TCRdb retains in-frame clones only, with some absent. The sample has roughly 40,000 clones, about 65% seen once. The material was PBMCs, obtained at disease progression, from a patient treated with ibrutinib. Receptor source: a human donor with chronic lymphocytic leukemia.

V is TRBV6-6 and J is TRBJ2-7; 10 nucleotides match TRBD2. V gave up 8 bases and J gave up 2 bases; unmatched junction bases: 9. This CDR3 spans 15 amino acids. CDR1 MNHNY and CDR2 SVGAGI come from the germline V gene (reference sequence). The CDR3 is CASGGTSGVAYEQYF. Here the CDR3 DNA reads TGTGCCAGCGGCGGAACTAGCGGGGTCGCCTACGAGCAGTACTTC.

The chain's CDR3 is CASSFKDYGYTF. The DNA of the CDR3 is TGCGCCAGCAGCTTTAAGGACTATGGCTACACCTTC. V usage is TRBV5-1 and J usage is TRBJ1-2; D uncertain. This CDR3 has 12 amino acids. Germline assignment: CDR1 SGHRS and CDR2 YFSETQ. Trimming removed 2 bases from V and 3 bases from J, with 5 bases in between.

V usage is TRBV25-1 and J usage is TRBJ1-1; D remains unclear. Trimming removed 6 bases from V and 4 bases from J, with 18 bases in between. CDR3 length equals 15 residues. From germline, CDR1 is MGHDK and CDR2 SYGVNS. The CDR3 protein is CASRGRTRTSTEAFF. In nucleotides, the CDR3 is TGTGCCAGCAGGGGCCGAACCCGAACGAGCACTGAAGCTTTCTTT. Complete variable domain (other parts from reference TRBV25-1 and TRBJ1-1): EADIYQTPRYLVIGTGKKITLECSQTMGHDKMYWYQQDPGMELHLIHYSYGVNSTEKGDLSSESTVSRIRTEHFPLTLESARPSHTSQYLCASRGRTRTSTEAFFGQGTRLTVV.

The CDR3 protein is CASSLAPLTSGPYNEQFF. CDR3 nucleotide sequence: TGCGCCAGCAGCTTGGCCCCCCTGACTAGCGGTCCCTACAATGAGCAGTTCTTC. The chain links TRBV5-1 to TRBJ2-1, with 9 positions matching TRBD2. The CDR3 is 18 amino acids. The J segment lost 2 bases and the V segment lost 0 bases, leaving 9 bases of the junction unmatched. Germline values: CDR1 SGHRS, CDR2 YFSETQ.

The V and J genes are TRBV5-6 and TRBJ2-2; D perhaps matches TRBD1 (5 bases). The CDR3 is made up of 15 amino acids. The V and J ends lost 2 bases and 6 bases respectively, with 14 bases between them. CDR1 is SGHDT, CDR2 YYEEEE, per germline. The CDR3 DNA reads TGTGCCAGCAGCTTTATGCAGGGTACGGCCGGGGAGCTGTTTTTT. Translating gives CASSFMQGTAGELFF.

The rearrangement uses TRBV30 and TRBJ2-5; D possibly uses TRBD1 or TRBD2 (5 bases each). Germline assignment: CDR1 GTSNPN and CDR2 SVGIG (reference sequence). The CDR3 is 13 residues long. With 8 bases removed from V and 3 bases from J, the gap between germline ends came to 16 bases. CDR3 coding DNA: TGTGCCGGAACCGGGACCGCCAAAGAGACCCAGTACTTC. As protein: CAGTGTAKETQYF.

J is TRBJ1-4 and V is TRBV4-2, with 7 bases that match TRBD1. CDR1 and CDR2 from the germline V gene are LGHNA and YNFKEQ. V was pared by 4 bases and J by 6 bases, with 5 bases of the junction left unmatched. The CDR3 spans 14 residues. CDR3 nucleotide sequence: TGTGCCAGCAGCCCCGCCGGACAGGATGAAAAACTGTTTTTT. Translation gives CASSPAGQDEKLFF.

This rearrangement joins TRBV11-2 to TRBJ1-2, with no clear D. Germline V gives CDR1 SGHAT, CDR2 FQNNGV. This CDR3 is built from 15 residues. The V and J ends lost 0 bases and 3 bases respectively, with 11 bases between them. CDR3 residues: CASSLDRQIYYGYTF. The CDR3 region has the DNA TGTGCCAGCAGCTTAGATCGGCAGATTTACTATGGCTACACCTTC.

V is TRBV18 and J is TRBJ1-2, with TRBD1 matching over 11 bases. Per germline, CDR1 KGHSH and CDR2 LQKENI. J lost 4 bases, V lost 3 bases, and 4 bases had no gene match. CDR3 length: 15 residues. CDR3 bases: TGTGCCAGCTCACCGGGACAGGGGGTCGGCTATGGCTACACCTTC. Translating gives CASSPGQGVGYGYTF.

This sequence joins TRBV12-5 and TRBJ1-2, with 11 bases fitting TRBD1. The germline CDR1 and CDR2 sequences are LGHNT and FRNRAP. V trimming: 2 bases; J trimming: 4 bases; junction bases outside the gene matches: 12. The CDR3 covers 18 residues. The CDR3 protein is CASGLFLSGTGGSYGYTF. The CDR3 region has the DNA TGTGCTAGTGGTTTGTTCCTCTCCGGGACAGGGGGATCCTATGGCTACACCTTC.

Only a few counts were recorded for this clone. The genes are TRBV6-1 and TRBJ1-6; TRBD1 aligns across 8 bases. CDR3 length: 15 residues. Germline V gene data show CDR1 as MNHNS and CDR2 as SASEGT. V was pared by 4 bases and J by 10 bases, with 9 bases of the junction left unmatched. CDR3 DNA: TGTGCCAGCAGTGGACACTCAGGGGGCGGGTCACCCCTCCACTTT. Translated: CASSGHSGGGSPLHF.

This chain uses TRBV21-1 with TRBJ2-7; the table assigns TRBD2, which was not confirmed against the DNA. TRBV21-1 is a documented pseudogene. This CDR3 has 12 residues. CDR3 sequence reads: CASSSWTSGTDF. Written as DNA, the CDR3 is TGTGCCAGCAGCTCATGGACTAGCGGGACTGACTTC.

The chain carries TRBV6-5 and TRBJ1-5; no clear D gene. V dropped 6 bases and J dropped 0 bases, with 12 bases sitting between them. This CDR3 spans 15 amino acids. Per the germline V gene, CDR1 is MNHEY and CDR2 is SVGAGI. CDR3 protein: CASRLTDGSNQPQHF. CDR3 DNA: TGTGCCAGCAGACTAACGGACGGTAGCAATCAGCCCCAGCATTTT.

This clone has just a few counts. The rearrangement links TRBV2 to TRBJ2-3; 10 bases agree with TRBD1. The junction had 7 bases not matched to a gene; V was cut back by 6 bases and J by 1 base. The CDR3 runs 16 residues. CDR1 and CDR2 from the germline V gene are SNHLY and FYNNEI. The CDR3 nucleotides are TGTGCCAGCAGGGCAGACAGGGGGCTTGGCACAGATACGCAGTATTTT. This codes for CASRADRGLGTDTQYF.

This clone was observed once. The chain uses TRBV30 and TRBJ2-1; 14 bases map to TRBD2. CDR3 length: 15 amino acids. Germline-derived CDR1 and CDR2 are GTSNPN and SVGIG (reference sequence). Trimming removed 4 bases from V and 4 bases from J; junction bases left unmatched: 3. The CDR3 DNA reads TGTGCCTGGAATGGACTAGCGGGAGGATACAATGAGCAGTTCTTC. Its protein is CAWNGLAGGYNEQFF. The full variable domain, rest sourced from reference TRBV30 and TRBJ2-1, is SQTIHQWPATLVQPVGSPLSLECTVEGTSNPNLYWYRQAAGRGLQLLFYSVGIGQISSEVPQNLSASRPQDRQFILSSKKLLLSDSGFYLCAWNGLAGGYNEQFFGPGTRLTVL.

The CDR3 loop is CATSRDKGANTGELFF. The DNA of the CDR3 is TGTGCCACCAGCAGAGATAAAGGGGCGAACACCGGGGAGCTGTTTTTT. V usage is TRBV15 and J usage is TRBJ2-2; D might be TRBD1 (5 bases). CDR1 LNHNV and CDR2 YYDKDF come from the germline V gene (reference sequence). Trimming cost V 0 bases and J 0 bases, with 8 bases left between them. The CDR3 extends over 16 amino acids.

Concerning this clone itself: Other DNA sequences of this sample code for an identical CDR3. The genes are TRBV19 and TRBJ2-3; TRBD2 aligns across 8 bases. The CDR3 runs to 15 residues. With 4 bases clipped from V and 2 bases from J, the junction kept 5 bases outside the gene matches. Germline V gene sequence: CDR1 LNHDA, CDR2 SQIVND (reference sequence). The CDR3 DNA is TGTGCCAGTAGTACCGGGACTAGATCCACAGATACGCAGTATTTT. It specifies CASSTGTRSTDTQYF.

V is TRBV4-1 and J is TRBJ2-3; TRBD1 or TRBD2 may be the D gene (6 bases each). Trimming shortened V by 0 bases and J by 0 bases, and 16 bases separated the two germline ends. The length of the CDR3 is 18 residues. Germline loops: CDR1 MGHRA, CDR2 YSYEKL. CDR3 amino acids: CASSQDPKRGTSTDTQYF. CDR3 DNA sequence: TGCGCCAGCAGCCAAGATCCGAAGAGGGGGACTAGCACAGATACGCAGTATTTT.

This chain connects TRBV9 to TRBJ1-1, with D tentatively TRBD1 (5 bases). With 0 bases removed from V and 5 bases from J, the gap between germline ends came to 14 bases. CDR3 size: 15 residues. CDR1 is SGDLS and CDR2 is YYNGEE in the germline V gene. The CDR3 reads CASSVDPGWGTEAFF. The CDR3 bases are TGTGCCAGCAGCGTAGATCCAGGGTGGGGTACTGAAGCTTTCTTT.

For this clone: Other DNA sequences of this sample code for an identical CDR3. The chain joins TRBV19 to TRBJ2-2; D is ambiguous. The germline V gene encodes CDR1 LNHDA and CDR2 SQIVND (reference sequence). The CDR3 loop spans 11 amino acids. V lost 10 bases, J lost 2 bases, and 5 bases lay in between. CDR3 residues: CATQNTGELFF. The CDR3, as DNA: TGTGCCACCCAAAACACCGGGGAGCTGTTTTTT. Combining the CDR3 with reference TRBV19 and TRBJ2-2 gives the whole variable domain DGGITQSPKYLFRKEGQNVTLSCEQNLNHDAMYWYRQDPGQGLRLIYYSQIVNDFQKGDIAEGYSVSREKKESFPLTVTSAQKNPTAFYLCATQNTGELFFGEGSRLTVL.

The CDR3 here is CASSPAGRGANQPQHF. CDR3 sequence (DNA): TGTGCCAGCTCACCAGCGGGCCGGGGGGCTAATCAGCCCCAGCATTTT. The chain links TRBV18 to TRBJ1-5, with D possibly matching TRBD1 (6 bases). Germline V gene lookup returns CDR1 KGHSH and CDR2 LQKENI. This CDR3 region has 16 residues. V lost 2 bases and J 4 bases, leaving 15 bases between the germline ends.

This sequence joins TRBV6-5 and TRBJ2-3; 7 nucleotides align to TRBD2. The CDR3 covers 15 residues. With V trimmed by 6 bases and J by 4 bases, 10 bases remained unmatched. Germline loops: CDR1 MNHEY, CDR2 SVGAGI. CDR3 loop: CASSPGGRLPDTQYF. The CDR3 DNA reads as TGTGCCAGCAGCCCGGGCGGGAGATTGCCAGATACGCAGTATTTT.

This rearrangement joins TRBV7-2 to TRBJ1-4; D uncertain. The germline V gene has CDR1 SGHTA and CDR2 FQGNSA. Trimming removed 5 bases at V and 0 bases at J, with 10 bases between. The CDR3 covers 15 residues. The CDR3 DNA follows: TGTGCCAGCAGCCCCCGGCCTGCAACTAATGAAAAACTGTTTTTT. Its protein is CASSPRPATNEKLFF.

The genes are TRBV10-3 and TRBJ2-5; 7 bases line up with TRBD1. The last part of the DNA fits TRBJ2-7 better; the J call may be wrong. CDR3 length: 13 residues. Germline loops: CDR1 ENHRY, CDR2 SYGVKD. CDR3 nucleotide sequence: TGTGCCATCAGTGAAGACAGGGCCTACGAGCAGTACTTC. Encoded protein: CAISEDRAYEQYF.

V and J are TRBV10-3 and TRBJ2-3; 12 bases map to TRBD1. The CDR3 is 18 residues long. Germline lookup yields CDR1 ENHRY and CDR2 SYGVKD. The V and J ends lost 0 bases and 2 bases, in that order; junction bases with no gene match: 6. CDR3 amino acids: CAISESKEGQGATDTQYF. CDR3 nucleotides: TGTGCCATCAGTGAGTCGAAGGAGGGACAGGGGGCCACAGATACGCAGTATTTT.

This chain links TRBV15 with TRBJ1-5; D gene ambiguous. The CDR3 is made up of 13 amino acids. The V gene's germline CDR1 is LNHNV and CDR2 YYDKDF (reference sequence). Deletions cut 3 bases from V and 4 bases from J, with 7 bases between. CDR3 region: CATSRRGNQPQHF. In nucleotides, the CDR3 is TGTGCCACCAGCAGGCGCGGGAATCAGCCCCAGCATTTT.

V gene TRBV21-1 combines with J gene TRBJ2-1; the D call of TRBD2 is as the table states it, not checked on the DNA. TRBV21-1 is labeled a pseudogene. This CDR3 is built from 19 residues. The CDR3 region has the DNA TGTGCCAGCAGCAAAGCGTTGCGGGAGGGCCCTCTTGTTACGTATGAGCAGTTCTTC. This gives the protein CASSKALREGPLVTYEQFF.

This clone was counted between two and nine times. The rearrangement links TRBV9 to TRBJ1-6; TRBD1 aligns across 7 bases. Losses at the gene ends were 3 bases for V and 6 bases for J; bases not matched to a gene: 6. CDR1 is SGDLS, CDR2 YYNGEE, per germline. The CDR3 has 15 amino acids. CDR3 coding DNA: TGTGCCAGCAGCGCCCAGGGACAGATTAATTCACCCCTCCACTTT. It encodes CASSAQGQINSPLHF.

V gene TRBV7-6 combines with J gene TRBJ2-4; the D call may be TRBD1 or TRBD2 (5 bases each). The CDR3 length is 16 residues. The germline gives CDR1 SGHVS, CDR2 FNYEAQ. The V end lost 0 bases, the J end lost 0 bases, and 9 bases lay between the germline ends. CDR3 in DNA: TGTGCCAGCAGCTTAGCAGGGGACGGAGCCAAAAACATTCAGTACTTC. Translation: CASSLAGDGAKNIQYF.

This clone came up a few times. The V gene is TRBV9, the J gene TRBJ2-7, with TRBD2 matching over 10 bases. The CDR3 sequence is 16 residues long. Unmatched junction bases numbered 13, after V lost 4 bases and J lost 6 bases. Per germline, CDR1 SGDLS and CDR2 YYNGEE. CDR3 nucleotides: TGTGCCAGCAGCTTAGAAGCGGGAGGGCCTATAATCGAGCAGTACTTC. Protein product: CASSLEAGGPIIEQYF.

The chain carries TRBV9 and TRBJ2-3; 10 bases are a match to TRBD1. The CDR3 contains 16 residues. V gave up 4 bases and J gave up 6 bases; unmatched junction bases: 11. From germline, CDR1 is SGDLS and CDR2 YYNGEE. CDR3 in amino acids: CASSQGDRGLRDTQYF. The CDR3 DNA is TGTGCCAGCAGCCAAGGGGACAGGGGACTAAGGGATACGCAGTATTTT.